The T cell receptor beta chain described here comes from a study of blood T cell repertoires in COVID-19. Study information: The United States, Italy and Spain were the sources of the acute and convalescent COVID-19 samples.

This CDR3 contains 19 residues. Trimming removed 0 bases from V and 4 bases from J; junction bases left unmatched: 14. From germline, CDR1 is LNHNV and CDR2 YYDKDF (reference sequence). Repertoires were generated with immunoSEQ multiplex PCR, while TCRdb's copy carries only in-frame clones and drops some. The table has fewer than 250,000 clones, roughly nine tenths seen once. The sequence was collected from a woman in her 70s with acute or convalescent COVID-19. The V call is TRBV15, the J call TRBJ2-3; 9 nucleotides line up with TRBD2. The sample taken for sequencing was peripheral blood. The CDR3 nucleotides read TGTGCCACCAGCAGAGATCTTGGCGGGAGGGGCAGGGTGCCAGATACGCAGTATTTT. Translating gives CATSRDLGGRGRVPDTQYF.